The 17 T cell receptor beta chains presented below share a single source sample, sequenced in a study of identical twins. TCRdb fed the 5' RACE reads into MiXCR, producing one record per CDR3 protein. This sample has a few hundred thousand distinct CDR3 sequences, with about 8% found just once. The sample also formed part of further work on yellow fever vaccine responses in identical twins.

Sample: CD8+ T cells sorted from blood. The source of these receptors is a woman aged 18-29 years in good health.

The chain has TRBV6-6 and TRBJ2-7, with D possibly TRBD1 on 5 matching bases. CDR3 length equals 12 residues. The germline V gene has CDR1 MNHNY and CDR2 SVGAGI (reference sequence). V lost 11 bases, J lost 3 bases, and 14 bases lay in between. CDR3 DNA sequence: TGTGCCGTATCGGACAAACGCTACGAGCAGTACTTC. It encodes CAVSDKRYEQYF.

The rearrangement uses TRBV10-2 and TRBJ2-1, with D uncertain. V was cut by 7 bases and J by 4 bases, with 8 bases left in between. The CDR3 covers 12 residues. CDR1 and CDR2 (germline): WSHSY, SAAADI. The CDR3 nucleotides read TGCGCCAGCAAGACGGATTACAATGAGCAGTTCTTC. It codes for CASKTDYNEQFF.

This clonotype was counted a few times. The CDR3 region has the DNA TGCGCCAGCAGCCAATCCTTAGCGGGACAGGGGGGCGAGGAGCAGTTCTTC. Translation: CASSQSLAGQGGEEQFF. The J gene is TRBJ2-1, the V gene TRBV4-3; 11 bases are a match to TRBD1. There are 17 residues in the CDR3. Trimming took 2 bases from V and 10 from J; bases not matched to a gene: 13. The germline gives CDR1 LGHNA, CDR2 YSLEER.

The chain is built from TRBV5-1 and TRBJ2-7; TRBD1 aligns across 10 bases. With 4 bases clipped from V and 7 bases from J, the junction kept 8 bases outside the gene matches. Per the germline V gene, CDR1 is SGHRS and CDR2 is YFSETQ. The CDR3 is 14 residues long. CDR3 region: CASSLGQGRWEQYF. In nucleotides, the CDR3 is TGCGCCAGCAGCCTGGGACAGGGGCGTTGGGAGCAGTACTTC. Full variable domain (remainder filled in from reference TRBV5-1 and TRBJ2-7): KAGVTQTPRYLIKTRGQQVTLSCSPISGHRSVSWYQQTPGQGLQFLFEYFSETQRNKGNFPGRFSGRQFSNSRSEMNVSTLELGDSALYLCASSLGQGRWEQYFGPGTRLTVT.

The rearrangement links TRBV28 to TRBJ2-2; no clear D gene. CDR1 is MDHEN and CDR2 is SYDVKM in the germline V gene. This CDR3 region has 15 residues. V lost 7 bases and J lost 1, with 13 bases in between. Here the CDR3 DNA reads TGTGCCAGCAACCCCCGGGCAGGGAACACCGGGGAGCTGTTTTTT. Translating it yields CASNPRAGNTGELFF.

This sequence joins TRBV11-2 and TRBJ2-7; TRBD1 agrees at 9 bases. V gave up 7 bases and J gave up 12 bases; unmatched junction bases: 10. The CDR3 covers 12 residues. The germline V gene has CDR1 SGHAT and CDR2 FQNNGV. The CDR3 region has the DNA TGTGCCAGCAATGATGGACAGGGGCCTTGGTACTTC. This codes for CASNDGQGPWYF.

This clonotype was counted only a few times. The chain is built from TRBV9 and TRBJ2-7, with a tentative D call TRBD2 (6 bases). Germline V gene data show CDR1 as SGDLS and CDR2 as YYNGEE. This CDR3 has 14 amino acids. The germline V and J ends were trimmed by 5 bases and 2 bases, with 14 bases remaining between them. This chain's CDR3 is CASSGRDSPYEQYF. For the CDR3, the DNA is TGTGCCAGCAGTGGCCGGGACTCTCCCTACGAGCAGTACTTC.

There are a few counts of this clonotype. The CDR3 sequence: CASSPGEGRIAQYF. The CDR3 nucleotides read TGTGCCAGCAGTCCCGGTGAGGGACGGATAGCGCAGTATTTT. J is TRBJ2-3 and V is TRBV27; TRBD1 or TRBD2 may be the D gene (5 bases each). Germline CDR1 and CDR2: MNHEY and SMNVEV (reference sequence). This CDR3 spans 14 amino acids. The V and J ends lost 5 bases and 10 bases respectively, with 19 bases between them.

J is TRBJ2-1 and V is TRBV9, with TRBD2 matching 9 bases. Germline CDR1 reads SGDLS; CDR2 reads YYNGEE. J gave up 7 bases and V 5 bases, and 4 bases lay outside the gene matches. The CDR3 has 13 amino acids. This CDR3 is CASSAGGRNEQFF. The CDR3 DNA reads TGTGCCAGCAGTGCGGGGGGGCGGAATGAGCAGTTCTTC. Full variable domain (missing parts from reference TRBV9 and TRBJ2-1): DSGVTQTPKHLITATGQRVTLRCSPRSGDLSVYWYQQSLDQGLQFLIQYYNGEERAKGNILERFSAQQFPDLHSELNLSSLELGDSALYFCASSAGGRNEQFFGPGTRLTVL.

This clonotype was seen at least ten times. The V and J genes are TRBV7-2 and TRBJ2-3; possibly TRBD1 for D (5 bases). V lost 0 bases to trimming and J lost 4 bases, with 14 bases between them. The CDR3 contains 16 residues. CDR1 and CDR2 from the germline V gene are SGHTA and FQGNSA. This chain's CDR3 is CASSLAGPGLADTQYF. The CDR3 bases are TGTGCCAGCAGCTTAGCGGGGCCCGGCCTCGCAGATACGCAGTATTTT.

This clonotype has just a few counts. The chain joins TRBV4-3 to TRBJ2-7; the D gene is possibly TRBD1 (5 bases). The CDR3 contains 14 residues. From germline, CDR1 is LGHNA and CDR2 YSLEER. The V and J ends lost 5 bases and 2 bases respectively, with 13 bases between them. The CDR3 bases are TGCGCCAGCAGCGACAGTGCCCATACCTACGAGCAGTACTTC. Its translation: CASSDSAHTYEQYF.

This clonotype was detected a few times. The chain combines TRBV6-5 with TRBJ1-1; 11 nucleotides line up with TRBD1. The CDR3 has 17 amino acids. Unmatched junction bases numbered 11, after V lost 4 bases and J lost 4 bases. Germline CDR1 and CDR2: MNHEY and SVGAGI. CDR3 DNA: TGTGCCAGCAGTTTTGGACAGGGGGCAATGGGAAGCACTGAAGCTTTCTTT. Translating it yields CASSFGQGAMGSTEAFF.

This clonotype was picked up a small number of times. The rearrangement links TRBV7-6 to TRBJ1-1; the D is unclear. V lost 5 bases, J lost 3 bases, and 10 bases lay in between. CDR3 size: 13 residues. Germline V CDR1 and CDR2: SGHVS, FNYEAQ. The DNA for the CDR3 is TGTGCCAGCAGCCCCCGGGTTGACACTGAAGCTTTCTTT. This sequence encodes CASSPRVDTEAFF.

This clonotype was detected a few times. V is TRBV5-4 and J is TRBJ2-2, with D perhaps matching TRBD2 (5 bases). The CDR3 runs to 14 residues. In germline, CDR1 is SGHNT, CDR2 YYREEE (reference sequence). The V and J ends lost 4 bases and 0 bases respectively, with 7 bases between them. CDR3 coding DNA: TGTGCCAGCAGCAGACTAACGAACACCGGGGAGCTGTTTTTT. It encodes CASSRLTNTGELFF.

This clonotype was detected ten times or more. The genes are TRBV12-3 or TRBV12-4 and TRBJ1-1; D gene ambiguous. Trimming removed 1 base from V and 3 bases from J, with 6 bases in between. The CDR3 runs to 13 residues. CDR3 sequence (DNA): TGTGCCAGCAGTTTAGGAAAGTACACTGAAGCTTTCTTT. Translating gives CASSLGKYTEAFF.

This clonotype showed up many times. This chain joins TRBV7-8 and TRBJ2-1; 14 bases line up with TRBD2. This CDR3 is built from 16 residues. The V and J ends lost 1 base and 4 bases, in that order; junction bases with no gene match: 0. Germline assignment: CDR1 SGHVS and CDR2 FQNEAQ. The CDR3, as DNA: TGTGCCAGCAGCTTAGGGACTAGCGGGAGGTACAATGAGCAGTTCTTC. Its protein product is CASSLGTSGRYNEQFF.

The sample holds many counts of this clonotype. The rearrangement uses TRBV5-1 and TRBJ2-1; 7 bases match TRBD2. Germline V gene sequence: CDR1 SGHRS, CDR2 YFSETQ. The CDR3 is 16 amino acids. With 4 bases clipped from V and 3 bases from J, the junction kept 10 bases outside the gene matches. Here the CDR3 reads CASSPFKAGIYNEQFF. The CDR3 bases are TGCGCCAGCAGCCCCTTCAAAGCGGGAATCTACAATGAGCAGTTCTTC.